A single T cell receptor beta chain is shown here with its context. The data originate from a study of Tregs in tolerant kidney transplant recipients. The protocol was immunoSEQ multiplex PCR, while the TCRdb copy is restricted to in-frame clones and leaves out a portion. The table lists about 30,000 clones. Unstimulated Tregs (CD4+CD25+CD127-) and CD4+CD25- non-Tregs were sorted from PBMCs. The sequence came from a human donor who received a combined kidney and bone marrow transplant. The sample here was CD8+ T cells from blood, taken before the transplant.

CDR3 region: CASNTGGLGSPLHF. The CDR3 bases that were read are TGCGCCAGCAACACCGGGGGGCTTGGTTCACCC. The rearrangement links TRBV10-1 to TRBJ1-6; D might be TRBD1 (6 bases). The sequenced fragment ends 3 residues before the CDR3 boundary, so the rest is inferred from the germline J gene. Looked up from germline, CDR1 is WNHNN and CDR2 is SYGVQD (reference sequence). The CDR3 spans 14 residues. Trimming took off 7 bases at V and 9 bases at J, with 16 bases between the two ends.